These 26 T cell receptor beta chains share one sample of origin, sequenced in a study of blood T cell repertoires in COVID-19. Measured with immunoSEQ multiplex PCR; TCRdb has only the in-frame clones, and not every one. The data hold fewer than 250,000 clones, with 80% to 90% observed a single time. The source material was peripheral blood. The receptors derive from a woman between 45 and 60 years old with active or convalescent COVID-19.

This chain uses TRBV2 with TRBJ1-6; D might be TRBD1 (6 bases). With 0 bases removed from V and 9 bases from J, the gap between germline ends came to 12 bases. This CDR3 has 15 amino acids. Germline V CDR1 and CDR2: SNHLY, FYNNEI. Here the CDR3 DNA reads TGTGCCAGCAGTGAAGCGGGGGGGCATTCTTCACCCCTCCACTTT. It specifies CASSEAGGHSSPLHF.

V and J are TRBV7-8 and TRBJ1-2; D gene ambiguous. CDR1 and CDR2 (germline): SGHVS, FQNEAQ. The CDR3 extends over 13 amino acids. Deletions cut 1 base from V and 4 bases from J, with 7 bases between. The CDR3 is CASSLETSYGYTF. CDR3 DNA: TGTGCCAGCAGCTTAGAGACAAGCTATGGCTACACCTTC.

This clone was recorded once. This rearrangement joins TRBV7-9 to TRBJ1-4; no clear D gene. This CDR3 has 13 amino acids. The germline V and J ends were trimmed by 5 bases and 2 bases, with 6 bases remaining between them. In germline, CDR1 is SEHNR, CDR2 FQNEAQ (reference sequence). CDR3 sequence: CASSGSTNEKLFF. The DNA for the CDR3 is TGTGCCAGCAGCGGCTCTACTAATGAAAAACTGTTTTTT.

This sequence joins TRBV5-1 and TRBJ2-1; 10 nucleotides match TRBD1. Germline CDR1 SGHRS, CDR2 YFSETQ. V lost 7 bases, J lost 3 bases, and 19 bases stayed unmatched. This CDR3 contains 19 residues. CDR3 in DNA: TGCGCCAGCGGAACCCGGGACAGGGGACCCCTACCCTACTACAATGAGCAGTTCTTC. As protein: CASGTRDRGPLPYYNEQFF.

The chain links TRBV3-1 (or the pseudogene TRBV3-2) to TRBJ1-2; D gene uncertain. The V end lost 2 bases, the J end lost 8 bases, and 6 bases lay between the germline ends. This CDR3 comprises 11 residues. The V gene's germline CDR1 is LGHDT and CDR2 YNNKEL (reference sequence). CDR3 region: CASSQTGGYTF. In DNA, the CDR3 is TGTGCCAGCAGCCAAACGGGGGGCTACACCTTC.

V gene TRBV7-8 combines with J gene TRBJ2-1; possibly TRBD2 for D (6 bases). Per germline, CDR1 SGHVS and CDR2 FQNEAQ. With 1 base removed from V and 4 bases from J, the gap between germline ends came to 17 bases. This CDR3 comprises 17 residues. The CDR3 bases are TGTGCCAGCAGCTTAGTTCAATCAGCCGGGGGTTACAATGAGCAGTTCTTC. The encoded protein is CASSLVQSAGGYNEQFF.

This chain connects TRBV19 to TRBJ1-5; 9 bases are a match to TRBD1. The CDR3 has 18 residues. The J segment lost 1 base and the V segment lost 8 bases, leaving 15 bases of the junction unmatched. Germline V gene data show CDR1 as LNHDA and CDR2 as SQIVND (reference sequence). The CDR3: CASLPGGTGSRSNQPQHF. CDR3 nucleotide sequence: TGTGCCAGTTTACCTGGCGGGACAGGGAGTCGAAGCAATCAGCCCCAGCATTTT.

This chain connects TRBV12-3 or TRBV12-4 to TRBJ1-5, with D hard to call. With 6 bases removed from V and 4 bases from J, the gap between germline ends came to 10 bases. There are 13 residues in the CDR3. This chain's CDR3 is CASRLLGNQPQHF. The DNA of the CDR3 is TGTGCCAGCAGACTCCTCGGGAATCAGCCCCAGCATTTT.

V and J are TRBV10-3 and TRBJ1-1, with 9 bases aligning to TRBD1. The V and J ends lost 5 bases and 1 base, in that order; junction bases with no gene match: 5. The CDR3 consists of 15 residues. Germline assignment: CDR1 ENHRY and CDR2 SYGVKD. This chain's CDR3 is CAISSTGQGNTEAFF. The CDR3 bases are TGTGCCATCAGTAGTACGGGACAGGGGAACACTGAAGCTTTCTTT.

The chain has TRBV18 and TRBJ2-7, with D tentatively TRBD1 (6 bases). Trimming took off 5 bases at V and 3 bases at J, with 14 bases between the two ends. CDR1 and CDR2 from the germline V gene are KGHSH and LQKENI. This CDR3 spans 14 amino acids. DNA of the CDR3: TGTGCCAGCTCAGGGGGCGTGTGGTTCTACGAGCAGTACTTC. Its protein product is CASSGGVWFYEQYF.

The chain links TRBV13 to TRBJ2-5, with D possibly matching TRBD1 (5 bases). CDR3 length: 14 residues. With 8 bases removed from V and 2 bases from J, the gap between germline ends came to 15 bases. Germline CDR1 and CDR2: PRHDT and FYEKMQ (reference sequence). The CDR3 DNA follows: TGTGCCAGCCGGTTGGAAGGGGAACAAGAGACCCAGTACTTC. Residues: CASRLEGEQETQYF.

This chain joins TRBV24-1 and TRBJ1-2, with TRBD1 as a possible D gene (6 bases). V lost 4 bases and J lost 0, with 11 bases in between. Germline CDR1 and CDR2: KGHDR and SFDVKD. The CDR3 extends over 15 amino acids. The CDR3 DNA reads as TGTGCCACCAGTGAGGGGGCACGTACTAACTATGGCTACACCTTC. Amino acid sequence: CATSEGARTNYGYTF.

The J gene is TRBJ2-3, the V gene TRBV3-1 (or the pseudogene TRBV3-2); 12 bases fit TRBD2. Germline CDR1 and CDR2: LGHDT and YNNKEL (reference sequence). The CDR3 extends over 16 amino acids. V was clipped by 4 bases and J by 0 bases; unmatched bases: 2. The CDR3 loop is CASSPSGGVSTDTQYF. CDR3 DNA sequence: TGTGCCAGCAGCCCTAGCGGGGGGGTTAGCACAGATACGCAGTATTTT.

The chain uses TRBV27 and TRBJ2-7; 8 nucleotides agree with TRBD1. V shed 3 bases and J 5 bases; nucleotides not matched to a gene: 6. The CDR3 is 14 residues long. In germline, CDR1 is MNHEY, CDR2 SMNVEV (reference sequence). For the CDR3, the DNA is TGTGCCAGCAGTTTGACAGGGGCCTCTGACGAGCAGTACTTC. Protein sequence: CASSLTGASDEQYF.

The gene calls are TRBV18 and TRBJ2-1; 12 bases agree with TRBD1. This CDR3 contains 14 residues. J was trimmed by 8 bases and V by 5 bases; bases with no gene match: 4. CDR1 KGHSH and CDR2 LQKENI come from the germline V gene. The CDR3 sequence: CASSSGQGAYEQFF. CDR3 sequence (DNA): TGTGCCAGCTCATCGGGACAGGGGGCTTATGAGCAGTTCTTC.

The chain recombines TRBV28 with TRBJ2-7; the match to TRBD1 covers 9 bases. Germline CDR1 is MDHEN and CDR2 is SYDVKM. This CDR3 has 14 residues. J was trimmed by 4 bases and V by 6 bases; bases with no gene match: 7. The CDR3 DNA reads TGTGCCAGCAGGCCCGGACAGGGGAGATACGAGCAGTACGTC. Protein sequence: CASRPGQGRYEQYV.

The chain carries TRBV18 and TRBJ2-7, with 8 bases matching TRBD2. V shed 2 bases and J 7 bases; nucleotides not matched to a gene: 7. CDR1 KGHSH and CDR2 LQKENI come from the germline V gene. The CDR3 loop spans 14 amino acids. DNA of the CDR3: TGTGCCAGCTCACCAGAAGCGGGAGTGGGAGAGCAGTACTTC. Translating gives CASSPEAGVGEQYF.

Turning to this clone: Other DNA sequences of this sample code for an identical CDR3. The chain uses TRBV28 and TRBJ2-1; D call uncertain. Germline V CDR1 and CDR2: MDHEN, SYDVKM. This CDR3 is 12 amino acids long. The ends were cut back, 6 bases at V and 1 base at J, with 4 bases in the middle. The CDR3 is CASSRSYNEQFF. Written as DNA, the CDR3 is TGTGCCAGCAGCAGGTCCTACAATGAGCAGTTCTTC.

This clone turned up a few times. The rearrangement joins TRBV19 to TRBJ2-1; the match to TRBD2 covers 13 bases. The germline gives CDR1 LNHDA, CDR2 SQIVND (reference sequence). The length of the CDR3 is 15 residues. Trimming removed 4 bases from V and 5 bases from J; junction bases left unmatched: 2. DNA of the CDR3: TGTGCCAGTAGTAGCGGGACTAGCGGGGACAATGAGCAGTTCTTC. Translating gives CASSSGTSGDNEQFF.

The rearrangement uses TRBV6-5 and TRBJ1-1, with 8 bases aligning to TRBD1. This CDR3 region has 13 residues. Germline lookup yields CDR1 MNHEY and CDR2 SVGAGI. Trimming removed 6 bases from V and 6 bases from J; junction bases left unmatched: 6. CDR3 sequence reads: CASSFQGAAEAFF. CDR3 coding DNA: TGTGCCAGCAGCTTCCAGGGGGCGGCTGAAGCTTTCTTT.

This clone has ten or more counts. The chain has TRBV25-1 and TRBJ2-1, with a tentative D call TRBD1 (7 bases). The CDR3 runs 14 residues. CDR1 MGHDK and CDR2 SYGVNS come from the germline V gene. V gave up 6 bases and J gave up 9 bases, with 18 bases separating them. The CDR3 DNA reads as TGTGCCAGCAGCGACCTGACAGGGCGGGGTGAGCAGTTCTTC. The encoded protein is CASSDLTGRGEQFF.

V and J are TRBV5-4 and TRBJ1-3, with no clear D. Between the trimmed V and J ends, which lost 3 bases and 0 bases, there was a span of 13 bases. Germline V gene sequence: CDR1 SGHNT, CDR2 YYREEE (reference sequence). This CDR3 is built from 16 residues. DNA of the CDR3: TGTGCCAGCAGCTCAGACTTTCGGAGCTCTGGAAACACCATATATTTT. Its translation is CASSSDFRSSGNTIYF.

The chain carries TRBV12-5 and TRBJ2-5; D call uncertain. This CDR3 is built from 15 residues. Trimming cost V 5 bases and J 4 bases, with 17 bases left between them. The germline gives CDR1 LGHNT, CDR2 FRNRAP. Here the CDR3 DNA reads TGTGCTAGTGGTCCCCCCGTGGCCCGCGGAGAGACCCAGTACTTC. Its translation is CASGPPVARGETQYF. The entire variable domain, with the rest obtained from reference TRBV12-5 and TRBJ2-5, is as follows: DARVTQTPRHKVTEMGQEVTMRCQPILGHNTVFWYRQTMMQGLELLAYFRNRAPLDDSGMPKDRFSAEMPDATLATLKIQPSEPRDSAVYFCASGPPVARGETQYFGPGTRLLVL.

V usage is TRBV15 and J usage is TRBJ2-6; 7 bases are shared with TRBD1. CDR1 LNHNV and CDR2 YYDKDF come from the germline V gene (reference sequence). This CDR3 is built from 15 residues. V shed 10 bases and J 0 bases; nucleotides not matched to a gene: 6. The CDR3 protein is CANGQARSGANVLTF. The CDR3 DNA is TGTGCCAACGGACAGGCTCGCTCTGGGGCCAACGTCCTGACTTTC.

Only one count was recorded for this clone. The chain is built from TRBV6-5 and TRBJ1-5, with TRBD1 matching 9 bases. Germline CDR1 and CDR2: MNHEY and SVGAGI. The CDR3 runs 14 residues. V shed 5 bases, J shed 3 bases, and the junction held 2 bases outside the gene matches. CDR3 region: CASSRTGDNQPQHF. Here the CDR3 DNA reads TGTGCCAGCAGTAGGACAGGGGACAATCAGCCCCAGCATTTT.

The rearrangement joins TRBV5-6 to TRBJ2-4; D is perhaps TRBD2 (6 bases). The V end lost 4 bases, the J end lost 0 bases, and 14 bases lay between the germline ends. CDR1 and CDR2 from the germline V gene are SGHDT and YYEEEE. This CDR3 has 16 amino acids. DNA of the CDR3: TGTGCCAGCAGCCGGGACCCGGGAGCAGCCAAAAACATTCAGTACTTC. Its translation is CASSRDPGAAKNIQYF.